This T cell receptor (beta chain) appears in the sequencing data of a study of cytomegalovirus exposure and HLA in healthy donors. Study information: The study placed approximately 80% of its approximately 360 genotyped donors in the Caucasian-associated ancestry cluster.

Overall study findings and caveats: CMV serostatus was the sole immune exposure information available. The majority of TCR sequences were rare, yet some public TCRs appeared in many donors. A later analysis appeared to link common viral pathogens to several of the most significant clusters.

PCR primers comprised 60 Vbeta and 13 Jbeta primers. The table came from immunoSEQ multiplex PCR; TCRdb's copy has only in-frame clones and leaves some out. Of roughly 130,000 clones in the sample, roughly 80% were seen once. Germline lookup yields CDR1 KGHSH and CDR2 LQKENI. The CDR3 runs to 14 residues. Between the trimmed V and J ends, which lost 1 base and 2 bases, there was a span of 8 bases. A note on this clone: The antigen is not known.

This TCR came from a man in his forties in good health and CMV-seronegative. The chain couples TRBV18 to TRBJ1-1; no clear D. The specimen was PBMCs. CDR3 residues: CASSPQLDNTEAFF. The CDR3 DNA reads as TGTGCCAGCTCACCACAGTTAGATAACACTGAAGCTTTCTTT.